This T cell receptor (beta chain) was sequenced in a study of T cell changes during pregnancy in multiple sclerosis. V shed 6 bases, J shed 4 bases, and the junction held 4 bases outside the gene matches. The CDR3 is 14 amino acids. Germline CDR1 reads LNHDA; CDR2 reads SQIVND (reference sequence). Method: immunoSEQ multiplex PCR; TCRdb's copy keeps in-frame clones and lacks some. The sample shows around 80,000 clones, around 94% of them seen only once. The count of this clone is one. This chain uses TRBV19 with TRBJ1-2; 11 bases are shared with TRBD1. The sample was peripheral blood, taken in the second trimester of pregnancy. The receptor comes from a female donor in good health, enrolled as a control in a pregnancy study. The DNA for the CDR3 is TGTGCCAGTAGCCCGGACAGGGGGCCCTATGGCTACACCTTC. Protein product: CASSPDRGPYGYTF. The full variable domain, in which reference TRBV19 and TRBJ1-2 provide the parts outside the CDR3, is DGGITQSPKYLFRKEGQNVTLSCEQNLNHDAMYWYRQDPGQGLRLIYYSQIVNDFQKGDIAEGYSVSREKKESFPLTVTSAQKNPTAFYLCASSPDRGPYGYTFGSGTRLTVV.